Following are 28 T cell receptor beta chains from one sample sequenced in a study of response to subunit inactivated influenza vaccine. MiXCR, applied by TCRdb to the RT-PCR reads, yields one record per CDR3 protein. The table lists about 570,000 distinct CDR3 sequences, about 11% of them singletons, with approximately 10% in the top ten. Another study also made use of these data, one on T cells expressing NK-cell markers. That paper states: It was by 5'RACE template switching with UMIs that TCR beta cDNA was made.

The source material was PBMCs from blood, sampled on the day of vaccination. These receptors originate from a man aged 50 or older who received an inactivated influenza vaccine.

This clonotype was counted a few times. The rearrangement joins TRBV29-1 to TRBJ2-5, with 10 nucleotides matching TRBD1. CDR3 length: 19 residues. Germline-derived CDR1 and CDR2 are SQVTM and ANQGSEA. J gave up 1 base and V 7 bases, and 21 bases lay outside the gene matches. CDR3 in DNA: TGCAGCGCCCCGGACCCCCAAAAGCGGGACAGGGGTCCCCAAGAGACCCAGTACTTC. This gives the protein CSAPDPQKRDRGPQETQYF.

CDR3 in amino acids: CASSPQPQVGYTF. The CDR3 nucleotides are TGTGCCAGTAGTCCCCAGCCCCAGGTTGGCTACACCTTC. The genes are TRBV19 and TRBJ1-2; no reliable D call. The ends were cut back, 5 bases at V and 7 bases at J, with 14 bases in the middle. The CDR3 has 13 amino acids. Germline lookup yields CDR1 LNHDA and CDR2 SQIVND (reference sequence).

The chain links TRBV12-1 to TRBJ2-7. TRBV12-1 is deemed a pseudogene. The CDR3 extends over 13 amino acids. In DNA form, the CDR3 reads TGTGCCAGCAGCTTCTATCCAGAAGTGGAGCAGTACTTC. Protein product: CASSFYPEVEQYF.

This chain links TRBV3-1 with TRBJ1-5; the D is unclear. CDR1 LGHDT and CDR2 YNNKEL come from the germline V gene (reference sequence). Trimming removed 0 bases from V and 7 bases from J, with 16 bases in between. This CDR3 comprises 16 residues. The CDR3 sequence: CASSQETIPVEQPQHF. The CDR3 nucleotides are TGTGCCAGCAGCCAAGAAACCATCCCGGTGGAACAGCCCCAGCATTTT.

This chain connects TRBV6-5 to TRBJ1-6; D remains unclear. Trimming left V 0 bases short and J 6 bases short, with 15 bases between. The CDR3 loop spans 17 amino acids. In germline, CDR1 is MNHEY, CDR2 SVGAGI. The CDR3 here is CASSYSLWGYRNSPLHF. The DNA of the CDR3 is TGTGCCAGCAGTTACTCTTTGTGGGGATATCGTAATTCACCCCTCCACTTT.

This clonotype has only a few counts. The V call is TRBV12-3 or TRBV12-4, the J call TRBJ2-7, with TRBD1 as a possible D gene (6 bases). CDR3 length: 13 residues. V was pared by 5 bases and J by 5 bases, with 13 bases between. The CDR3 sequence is CASSANRVHEQYF. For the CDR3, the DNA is TGTGCCAGCAGTGCCAACAGGGTCCACGAGCAGTACTTC.

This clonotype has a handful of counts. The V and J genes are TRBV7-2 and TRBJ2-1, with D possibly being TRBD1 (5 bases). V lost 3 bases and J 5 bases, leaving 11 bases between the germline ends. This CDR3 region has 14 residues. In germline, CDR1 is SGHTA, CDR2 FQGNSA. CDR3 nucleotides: TGTGCCAGCAGCTTCAGGGCCGTTAACAATGAGCAGTTCTTC. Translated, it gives CASSFRAVNNEQFF.

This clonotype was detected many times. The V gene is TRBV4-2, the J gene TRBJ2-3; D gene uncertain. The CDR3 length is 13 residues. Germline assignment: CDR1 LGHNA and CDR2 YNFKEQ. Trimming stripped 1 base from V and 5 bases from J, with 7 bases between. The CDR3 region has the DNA TGTGCCAGCAGCCAAGGTCTCGTAGATACGCAGTATTTT. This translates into CASSQGLVDTQYF.

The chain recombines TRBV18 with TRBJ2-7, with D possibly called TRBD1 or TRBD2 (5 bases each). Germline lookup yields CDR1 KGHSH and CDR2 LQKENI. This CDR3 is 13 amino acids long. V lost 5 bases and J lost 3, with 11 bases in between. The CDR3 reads CASSSGTSYEQYF. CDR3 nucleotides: TGTGCCAGCTCATCCGGGACGAGCTACGAGCAGTACTTC.

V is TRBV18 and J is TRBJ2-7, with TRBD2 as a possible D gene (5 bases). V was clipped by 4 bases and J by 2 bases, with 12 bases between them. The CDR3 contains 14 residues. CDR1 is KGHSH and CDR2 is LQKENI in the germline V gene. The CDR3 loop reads CASSRGAQTYEQYF. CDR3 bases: TGTGCCAGCTCACGGGGAGCGCAGACCTACGAGCAGTACTTC.

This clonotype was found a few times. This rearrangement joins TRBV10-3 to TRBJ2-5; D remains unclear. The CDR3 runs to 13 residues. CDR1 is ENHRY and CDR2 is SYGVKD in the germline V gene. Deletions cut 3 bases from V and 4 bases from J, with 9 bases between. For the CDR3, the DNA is TGTGCCATCAGTGATCCCAAAACAGAGACCCAGTACTTC. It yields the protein CAISDPKTETQYF.

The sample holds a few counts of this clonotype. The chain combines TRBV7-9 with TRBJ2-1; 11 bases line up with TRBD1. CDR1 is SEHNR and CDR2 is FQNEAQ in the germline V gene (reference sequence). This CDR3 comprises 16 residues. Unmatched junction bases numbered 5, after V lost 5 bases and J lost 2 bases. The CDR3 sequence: CASSPGQGDAYNEQFF. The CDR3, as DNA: TGTGCCAGCAGCCCGGGACAGGGGGACGCCTACAATGAGCAGTTCTTC.

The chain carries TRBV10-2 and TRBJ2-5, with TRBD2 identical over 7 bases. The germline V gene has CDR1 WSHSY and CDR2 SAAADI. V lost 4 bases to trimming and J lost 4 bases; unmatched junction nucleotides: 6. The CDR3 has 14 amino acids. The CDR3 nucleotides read TGCGCCAGCAGTGGCGGGAGACGGCGAGAGACCCAGTACTTC. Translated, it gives CASSGGRRRETQYF.

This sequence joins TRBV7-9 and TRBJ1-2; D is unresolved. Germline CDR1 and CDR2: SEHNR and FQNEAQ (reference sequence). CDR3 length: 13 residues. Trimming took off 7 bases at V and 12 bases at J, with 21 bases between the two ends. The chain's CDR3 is CASNSLTRPGDTF. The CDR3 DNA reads TGTGCCAGCAACAGCTTAACGCGGCCCGGAGACACCTTC.

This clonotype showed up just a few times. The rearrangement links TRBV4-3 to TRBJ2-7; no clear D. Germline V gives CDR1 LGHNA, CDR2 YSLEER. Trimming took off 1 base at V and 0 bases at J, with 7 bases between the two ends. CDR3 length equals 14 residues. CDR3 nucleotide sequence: TGCGCCAGCAGCCAAGGGTACCCCTCCTACGAGCAGTACTTC. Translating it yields CASSQGYPSYEQYF.

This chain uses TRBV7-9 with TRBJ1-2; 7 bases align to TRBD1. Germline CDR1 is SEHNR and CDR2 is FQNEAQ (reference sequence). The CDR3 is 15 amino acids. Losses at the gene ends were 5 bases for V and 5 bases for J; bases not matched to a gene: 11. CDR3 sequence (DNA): TGTGCCAGCAGCGATCTCCGAGGGACAGCATATGGCTACACCTTC. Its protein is CASSDLRGTAYGYTF.

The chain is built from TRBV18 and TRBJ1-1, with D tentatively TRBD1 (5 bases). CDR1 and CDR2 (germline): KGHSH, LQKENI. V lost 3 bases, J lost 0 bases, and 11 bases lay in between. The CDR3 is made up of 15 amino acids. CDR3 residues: CASSPVGDLNTEAFF. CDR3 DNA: TGTGCCAGCTCACCGGTGGGGGACCTGAACACTGAAGCTTTCTTT. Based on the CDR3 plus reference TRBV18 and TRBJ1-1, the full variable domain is NAGVMQNPRHLVRRRGQEARLRCSPMKGHSHVYWYRQLPEEGLKFMVYLQKENIIDESGMPKERFSAEFPKEGPSILRIQQVVRGDSAAYFCASSPVGDLNTEAFFGQGTRLTVV.

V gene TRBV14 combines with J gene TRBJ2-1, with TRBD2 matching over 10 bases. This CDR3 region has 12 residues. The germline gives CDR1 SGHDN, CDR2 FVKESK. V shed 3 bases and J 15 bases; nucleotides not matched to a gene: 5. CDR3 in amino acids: CASSQSGRATFF. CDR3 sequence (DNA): TGTGCCAGCAGCCAGAGCGGGAGGGCCACGTTCTTC.

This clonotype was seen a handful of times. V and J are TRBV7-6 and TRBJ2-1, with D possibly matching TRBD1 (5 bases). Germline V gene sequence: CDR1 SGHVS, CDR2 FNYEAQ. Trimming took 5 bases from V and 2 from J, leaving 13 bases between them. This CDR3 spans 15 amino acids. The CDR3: CASSRRENTYNEQFF. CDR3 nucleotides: TGTGCCAGCAGCCGCAGGGAAAATACCTACAATGAGCAGTTCTTC.

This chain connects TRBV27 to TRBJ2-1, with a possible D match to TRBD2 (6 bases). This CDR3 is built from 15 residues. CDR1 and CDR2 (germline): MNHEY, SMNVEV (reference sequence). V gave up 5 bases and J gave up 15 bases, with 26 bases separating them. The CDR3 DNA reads TGTGCCAGCAGTGGTTACAGGAGAAATAGCGGTATGTTGTTCTTC. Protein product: CASSGYRRNSGMLFF.

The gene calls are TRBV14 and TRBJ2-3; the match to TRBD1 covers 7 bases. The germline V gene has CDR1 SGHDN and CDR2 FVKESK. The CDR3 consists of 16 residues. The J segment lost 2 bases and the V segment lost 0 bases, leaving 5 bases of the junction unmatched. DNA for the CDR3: TGTGCCAGCAGCCAAGACAGGGACAGCACCACAGATACGCAGTATTTT. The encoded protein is CASSQDRDSTTDTQYF.

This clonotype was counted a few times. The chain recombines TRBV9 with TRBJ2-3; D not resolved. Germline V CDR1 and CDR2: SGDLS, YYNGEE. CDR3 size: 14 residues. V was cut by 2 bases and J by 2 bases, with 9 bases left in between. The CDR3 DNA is TGTGCCAGCAGCGTGACGACGACCACAGATACGCAGTATTTT. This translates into CASSVTTTTDTQYF.

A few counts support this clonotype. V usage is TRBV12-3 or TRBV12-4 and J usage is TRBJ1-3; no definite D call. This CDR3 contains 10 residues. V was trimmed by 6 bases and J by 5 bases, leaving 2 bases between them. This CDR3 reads CASSRNTIYF. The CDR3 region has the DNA TGTGCCAGCAGCAGAAACACCATATATTTT.

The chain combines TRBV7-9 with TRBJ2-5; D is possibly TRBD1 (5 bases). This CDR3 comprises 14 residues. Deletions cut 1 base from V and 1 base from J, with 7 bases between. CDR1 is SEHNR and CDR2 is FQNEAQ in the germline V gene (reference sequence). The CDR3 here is CASSLVQGQETQYF. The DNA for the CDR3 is TGTGCCAGCAGCTTAGTGCAGGGCCAAGAGACCCAGTACTTC.

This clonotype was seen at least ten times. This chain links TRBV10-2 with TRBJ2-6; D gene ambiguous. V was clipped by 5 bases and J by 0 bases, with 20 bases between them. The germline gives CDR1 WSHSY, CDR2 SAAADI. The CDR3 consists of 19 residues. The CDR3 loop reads CASSTSGPDFFSGANVLTF. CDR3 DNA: TGCGCCAGCAGTACCTCGGGCCCCGATTTTTTCTCTGGGGCCAACGTCCTGACTTTC.

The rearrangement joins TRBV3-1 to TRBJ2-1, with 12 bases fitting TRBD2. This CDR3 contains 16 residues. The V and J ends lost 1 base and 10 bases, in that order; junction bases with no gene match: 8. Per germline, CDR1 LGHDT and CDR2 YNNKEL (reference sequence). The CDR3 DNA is TGTGCCAGCAGCCAAGCTTGGACTAGCGGGGAAGGGGAGCAGTTCTTC. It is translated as CASSQAWTSGEGEQFF.

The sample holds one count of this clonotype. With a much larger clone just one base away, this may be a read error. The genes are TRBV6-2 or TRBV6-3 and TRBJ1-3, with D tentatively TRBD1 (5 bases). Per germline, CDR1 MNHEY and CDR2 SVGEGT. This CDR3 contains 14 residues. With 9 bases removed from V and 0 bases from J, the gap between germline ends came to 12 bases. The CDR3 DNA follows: TGTGCCAGACGTACAGGAGGCTCTGGAAACACCATATATTTT. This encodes CARRTGGSGNTIYF.

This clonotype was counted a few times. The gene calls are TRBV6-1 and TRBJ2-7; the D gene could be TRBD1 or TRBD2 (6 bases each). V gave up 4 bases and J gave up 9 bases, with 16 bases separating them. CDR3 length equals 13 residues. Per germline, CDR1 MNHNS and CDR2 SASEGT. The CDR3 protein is CASSGGLKGGQYF. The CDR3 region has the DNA TGTGCCAGCAGTGGCGGACTTAAGGGGGGGCAGTACTTC.